The TCR beta chain described here comes from a study of Graves' ophthalmopathy and Graves' hyperthyroidism. From RNA, the CDR3 regions of TCR beta chains were amplified and sequenced. A first-round RT-PCR used HTBI primers, followed by a second-round multiplex PCR. TCRdb re-analysed the multiplex PCR reads in MiXCR, keeping a single row per CDR3 protein. The data contain 650,000 to 900,000 distinct CDR3 sequences, approximately 40% of them singletons. The CDR3 has 16 amino acids. V shed 1 base, J shed 7 bases, and the junction held 8 bases outside the gene matches. In germline, CDR1 is MGHDK, CDR2 SYGVNS.

The sequencing sample was made of peripheral blood. The sequence was obtained from an adult man with Graves' ophthalmopathy. The chain links TRBV25-1 to TRBJ1-2, with 11 bases aligning to TRBD1. The CDR3 region has the DNA TGTGCCAGCAGTGAATCGGGGACAGGGGGGATTGGTGGCTACACCTTC. Translating it yields CASSESGTGGIGGYTF.